This record concerns one T cell receptor beta chain sequence. Antigen specificity is unknown. This record comes from a study of cytomegalovirus exposure and HLA in healthy donors. Broader study findings: One variant, a missense change in DCLRE1C, was linked in a later analysis to TCR beta V- and J-gene trimming.

At sampling all donors were nominally healthy, likely with unrecorded immune exposures. This CDR3 spans 15 amino acids. V shed 0 bases and J 4 bases; nucleotides not matched to a gene: 2. Germline CDR1 is SGHRS and CDR2 is YFSETQ. PCR amplification relied on 60 Vbeta primers (plus 13 Jbeta primers). Only in-frame clones appear in the TCRdb table, and some are missing; sequencing was by immunoSEQ multiplex PCR. In all, the sample yields about 130,000 clones. The TCR was taken from a woman aged 35 to 49 in good health and CMV-seropositive. What was sequenced was PBMCs. The chain has TRBV5-1 and TRBJ1-5, with 9 bases aligning to TRBD1. CDR3: CASSLAGTGNQPQHF. Here the CDR3 DNA reads TGCGCCAGCAGCTTGGCCGGGACAGGGAATCAGCCCCAGCATTTT.